These 18 T cell receptor beta chains share one sample of origin, sequenced in a study of neurological immune-mediated disorders. TCRdb redid the calling of the 5' RACE reads with MiXCR, one entry per CDR3 protein. The data contain 80,000 to 95,000 distinct CDR3 sequences, 3% to 4% of them singletons. Sequences were obtained from PBMCs. These receptor sequences come from a woman between 50 and 59 years old with multiple sclerosis.

This clonotype was seen ten or more times. The chain couples TRBV6-2 or TRBV6-3 to TRBJ2-3, with D tentatively TRBD2 (7 bases). V was clipped by 8 bases and J by 2 bases, with 17 bases between them. Germline V lookup: CDR1 MNHEY, CDR2 SVGEGT. The CDR3 runs to 15 residues. This CDR3 is CASGRGALITDTQYF. For the CDR3, the DNA is TGTGCCAGCGGGAGGGGGGCCCTAATCACAGATACGCAGTATTTT.

This clonotype has a count of ten or more. The V call is TRBV20-1, the J call TRBJ2-1; TRBD2 aligns across 11 bases. Germline trimming cut 5 bases from V and 6 bases from J; bases unmatched to any gene: 6. CDR3 size: 14 residues. Germline V gives CDR1 DFQATT, CDR2 SNEGSKA (reference sequence). CDR3 bases: TGCAGTGCTCAAGATAGCGGGGGGGCCAATGAGCAGTTCTTC. This encodes CSAQDSGGANEQFF.

This clonotype was found many times. The genes are TRBV10-3 and TRBJ2-5; TRBD2 agrees at 9 bases. Trimming at V came to 3 bases and at J to 5 bases, leaving 10 bases not matched to a gene. Germline V CDR1 and CDR2: ENHRY, SYGVKD. The CDR3 has 16 residues. CDR3 residues: CAISEGTQSGGETQYF. The CDR3 bases are TGTGCCATCAGTGAAGGGACTCAGAGCGGGGGGGAGACCCAGTACTTC.

The V call is TRBV16, the J call TRBJ1-5; D not certain. The V end lost 3 bases, the J end lost 1 base, and 4 bases lay between the germline ends. CDR3 length: 13 amino acids. Germline V gene lookup returns CDR1 KGHSY and CDR2 FQNENV. The CDR3 spells CASSQWSNQPQHF. CDR3 in DNA: TGTGCCAGCAGCCAGTGGAGCAATCAGCCCCAGCATTTT.

This clonotype was seen ten or more times. The chain uses TRBV5-1 and TRBJ2-1, with TRBD1 identical over 7 bases. CDR1 is SGHRS, CDR2 YFSETQ, per germline. CDR3 size: 17 residues. Trimming at V came to 4 bases and at J to 3 bases, leaving 13 bases not matched to a gene. The DNA for the CDR3 is TGCGCCAGCAGCGCACAACCAGGGGGAGTAGGCTACAATGAGCAGTTCTTC. It translates to CASSAQPGGVGYNEQFF.

Ten or more counts support this clonotype. In DNA, the CDR3 is TGTGCCAGCAGTTTGGGGAACATGGGGCAGGTCAGAGGCTACACCTTC. It codes for CASSLGNMGQVRGYTF. J is TRBJ1-2 and V is TRBV28; perhaps TRBD1 as D (5 bases). Germline V lookup: CDR1 MDHEN, CDR2 SYDVKM. This CDR3 spans 16 amino acids. Trimming cost V 3 bases and J 8 bases, with 22 bases left between them.

This clonotype was picked up one time. Being one base from a much bigger clone, this may be a read error. This rearrangement joins TRBV7-3 to TRBJ1-2, with D hard to call. V lost 5 bases, J lost 4 bases, and 11 bases lay in between. Germline V lookup: CDR1 SGHTA, CDR2 FQGTGA. The CDR3 extends over 13 amino acids. CDR3 loop: CASSQTGSYGYTF. DNA of the CDR3: TGTGCCAGCAGCCAAACCGGTTCCTATGGCTACACCTTC.

This chain uses TRBV14 with TRBJ2-5, with D possibly TRBD1 on 6 matching bases. Germline V gives CDR1 SGHDN, CDR2 FVKESK. The CDR3 covers 14 residues. V was cut by 4 bases and J by 3 bases, with 12 bases left in between. For the CDR3, the DNA is TGTGCCAGCAGCCCCCTAGGGGGAGAAGAGACCCAGTACTTC. Protein sequence: CASSPLGGEETQYF.

In its sample, this clonotype was seen many times. CDR3 protein: CASSLTGNDEQFF. DNA for the CDR3: TGTGCCAGCAGTTTAACAGGGAACGATGAGCAGTTCTTC. The V gene is TRBV27, the J gene TRBJ2-1; D may be TRBD1 (6 bases). Trimming stripped 2 bases from V and 8 bases from J, with 10 bases between. The CDR3 covers 13 residues. Looked up from germline, CDR1 is MNHEY and CDR2 is SMNVEV (reference sequence).

This clonotype has at least ten counts. This CDR3 is CASSYNPGISYNEQFF. Here the CDR3 DNA reads TGTGCCAGCAGTTACAACCCGGGGATCTCCTACAATGAGCAGTTCTTC. The rearrangement uses TRBV6-2 or TRBV6-3 and TRBJ2-1, with D possibly matching TRBD2 (5 bases). V dropped 2 bases and J dropped 0 bases, with 11 bases sitting between them. Germline V CDR1 and CDR2: MNHEY, SVGEGT. The CDR3 spans 16 residues.

This clonotype was found a few times. This chain links TRBV4-2 with TRBJ2-3; 7 nucleotides agree with TRBD1. Germline CDR1 reads LGHNA; CDR2 reads YNFKEQ. V lost 2 bases and J lost 4; bases outside the gene matches: 3. The CDR3 has 14 amino acids. The CDR3 spells CASSQTQGADTQYF. The CDR3 coding sequence is TGTGCCAGCAGCCAAACGCAGGGGGCAGATACGCAGTATTTT.

V usage is TRBV5-8 and J usage is TRBJ2-2; D may match TRBD1 or TRBD2 (7 bases each). CDR3 size: 16 residues. The V and J ends lost 4 bases and 1 base respectively, with 14 bases between them. Germline CDR1 SGHTS, CDR2 YDEGEE. The CDR3 protein is CASSSGTVWNTGELFF. CDR3 in DNA: TGTGCCAGCAGCAGCGGGACAGTTTGGAACACCGGGGAGCTGTTTTTT.

There are many counts of this clonotype. This chain joins TRBV7-9 and TRBJ2-2; the D is unclear. With 1 base removed from V and 6 bases from J, the gap between germline ends came to 15 bases. Germline loops: CDR1 SEHNR, CDR2 FQNEAQ (reference sequence). The length of the CDR3 is 16 residues. The CDR3, as DNA: TGTGCCAGCAGCTTAGGGGTTGTACTCGGGCCCGGGGAGCTGTTTTTT. Amino acids: CASSLGVVLGPGELFF. The whole variable domain, remainder taken from reference TRBV7-9 and TRBJ2-2, is DTGVSQNPRHKITKRGQNVTFRCDPISEHNRLYWYRQTLGQGPEFLTYFQNEAQLEKSRLLSDRFSAERPKGSFSTLEIQRTEQGDSAMYLCASSLGVVLGPGELFFGEGSRLTVL.

This clonotype was observed at least ten times. The J gene is TRBJ1-5, the V gene TRBV20-1, with a tentative D call TRBD1 (5 bases). V gave up 6 bases and J gave up 2 bases, with 17 bases separating them. Germline values: CDR1 DFQATT, CDR2 SNEGSKA (reference sequence). This CDR3 spans 15 amino acids. CDR3 sequence reads: CSAPDGQGRNQPQHF. The CDR3 DNA follows: TGCAGTGCGCCTGATGGGCAGGGACGCAATCAGCCCCAGCATTTT.

This clonotype was picked up many times. V is TRBV7-3 and J is TRBJ2-1, with unresolved D. The V end was cut by 2 bases, the J end by 5 bases, with 4 bases between. There are 12 residues in the CDR3. CDR1 SGHTA and CDR2 FQGTGA come from the germline V gene. The CDR3 sequence is CASSLEDNEQFF. CDR3 nucleotide sequence: TGTGCCAGCAGCTTAGAGGACAATGAGCAGTTCTTC.

This clonotype showed up many times. The V call is TRBV7-9, the J call TRBJ2-3, with D perhaps matching TRBD1 (6 bases). The germline CDR1 and CDR2 sequences are SEHNR and FQNEAQ (reference sequence). V was cut by 6 bases and J by 3 bases, with 19 bases left in between. The CDR3 totals 16 residues. CDR3 DNA sequence: TGTGCCAGCAGTCCTACAGGGACGGGGTGGACAGATACGCAGTATTTT. Its protein product is CASSPTGTGWTDTQYF.

This clonotype has a handful of counts. A much larger clone sits a single nucleotide away, making a read error possible. The J gene is TRBJ2-2, the V gene TRBV20-1; the D gene could be TRBD1 or TRBD2 (5 bases each). V was cut by 6 bases and J by 6 bases, with 17 bases left in between. Germline assignment: CDR1 DFQATT and CDR2 SNEGSKA (reference sequence). The CDR3 is 14 residues long. The chain's CDR3 is CSANPGANAGELFF. The CDR3 DNA is TGCAGTGCCAACCCCGGGGCAAACGCCGGGGAGCTGTTTTTT.

This clonotype was seen at least ten times. V is TRBV9 and J is TRBJ2-7; tentatively, D is TRBD2 (6 bases). Looked up from germline, CDR1 is SGDLS and CDR2 is YYNGEE. CDR3 length: 14 amino acids. V was trimmed by 7 bases and J by 1 base, leaving 15 bases between them. The CDR3 reads CASGGAQASYEQYF. The CDR3 DNA sequence: TGTGCCAGCGGAGGGGCACAGGCATCCTACGAGCAGTACTTC.